This entry describes one T cell receptor beta chain. Its cognate antigen is unknown. The data were taken from a study of vaccination effects on CD4 cells after COVID-19. Looking at the study overall: Post-vaccine sampling took place a median of 72 days after the second dose.

J gave up 7 bases and V 3 bases, and 7 bases lay outside the gene matches. This CDR3 contains 15 residues. From germline, CDR1 is KGHSH and CDR2 LQKENI. CD4+ T cells were isolated after around 10 days of culture. Two-dose BNT162b2 or mRNA-1273 vaccination was given to participants. Absence of prior SARS-CoV-2 infection characterized the vaccine recipients, who showed negative nucleocapsid antibodies. Sequenced by immunoSEQ multiplex PCR; TCRdb stores in-frame clones only, minus some. Seen here are over 8,500 clones, about 76% observed once, and the top ten hold approximately 10%. This chain links TRBV18 with TRBJ1-2, with TRBD1 identical over 11 bases. The sample here was CD4+ T cells from PBMCs cultured without peptide, taken after COVID-19 vaccination. This receptor was obtained from a human donor who received a COVID-19 vaccine. The CDR3 is CASSPGQGALAGYTF. The CDR3, as DNA: TGTGCCAGCTCACCTGGACAGGGGGCGCTTGCTGGCTACACCTTC.